Reported below is one T cell receptor beta chain. Trimming removed 0 bases from V and 0 bases from J, with 8 bases in between. Germline V gene data show CDR1 as SGHDN and CDR2 as FVKESK. The CDR3 sequence is 15 residues long. This entry comes from a study of T cell changes during pregnancy in multiple sclerosis. The protocol was immunoSEQ multiplex PCR, while the TCRdb copy is restricted to in-frame clones and leaves out a portion. Of around 49,000 clones listed, 90% are singletons. This clonotype was sampled from a female donor in good health, enrolled as a control in a pregnancy study. Sequenced material: peripheral blood, taken after pregnancy. This sequence joins TRBV14 and TRBJ1-1; D perhaps matches TRBD1 (6 bases). CDR3: CASSQEGHVNTEAFF. CDR3 in DNA: TGTGCCAGCAGCCAAGAGGGACACGTGAACACTGAAGCTTTCTTT.